Below, 17 T cell receptor beta chains from the same sample are listed, as sequenced in a study of cytomegalovirus exposure and HLA in healthy donors. The study ran its PCR with 60 Vbeta and 13 Jbeta primers. Method: immunoSEQ multiplex PCR; TCRdb's copy keeps in-frame clones and lacks some. The sample records some 120,000 clones, 75% to 85% being singletons. The sequencing input was PBMCs. All receptors derive from a woman between 18 and 30 years old in good health and CMV-seropositive.

The chain combines TRBV5-8 with TRBJ1-2; tentative D call: TRBD1 (6 bases). The CDR3 loop spans 14 amino acids. The germline V and J ends were trimmed by 5 bases and 4 bases, with 15 bases remaining between them. The germline V gene has CDR1 SGHTS and CDR2 YDEGEE. CDR3 bases: TGTGCCAGCAGGTCGGACAGCTTACTCTATGGCTACACCTTC. Translating it yields CASRSDSLLYGYTF.

CDR3 DNA: TGTGCCAGCACCCCTAGCGGGGCATGGGAGACCCAGTACTTC. It codes for CASTPSGAWETQYF. The chain recombines TRBV9 with TRBJ2-5, with TRBD2 matching over 9 bases. The length of the CDR3 is 14 residues. CDR1 is SGDLS, CDR2 YYNGEE, per germline. V shed 6 bases and J 5 bases; nucleotides not matched to a gene: 8.

The V call is TRBV4-1, the J call TRBJ1-1, with 7 bases lining up with TRBD1. V gave up 4 bases and J gave up 5 bases; unmatched junction bases: 4. This CDR3 has 13 residues. Germline CDR1 reads MGHRA; CDR2 reads YSYEKL. CDR3 sequence (DNA): TGCGCCAGCAGCCCGACAGGGCGAACTGAAGCTTTCTTT. It specifies CASSPTGRTEAFF.

This chain joins TRBV30 and TRBJ2-5; 8 bases align to TRBD2. V was pared by 4 bases and J by 2 bases, with 9 bases of the junction left unmatched. Germline-derived CDR1 and CDR2 are GTSNPN and SVGIG (reference sequence). This CDR3 spans 15 amino acids. Written as DNA, the CDR3 is TGTGCCTGGACCTACGGGACTAGTCGTCAAGAGACCCAGTACTTC. It codes for CAWTYGTSRQETQYF.

CDR3 sequence reads: CASSFMIGDYGYTF. The CDR3 nucleotides are TGCGCCAGCAGCTTTATGATCGGGGACTATGGCTACACCTTC. The J gene is TRBJ1-2, the V gene TRBV5-1, with D unclear. This CDR3 is 14 amino acids long. V was shortened by 2 bases and J by 3 bases, with 11 bases between the two germline ends. In germline, CDR1 is SGHRS, CDR2 YFSETQ.

The CDR3 loop reads CASSLGLFTNEQFF. CDR3 DNA sequence: TGTGCCAGCAGCTTGGGACTATTCACCAATGAGCAGTTCTTC. The chain employs TRBV11-2 and TRBJ2-1, with 7 bases that match TRBD2. Looked up from germline, CDR1 is SGHAT and CDR2 is FQNNGV. Unmatched junction bases numbered 5, after V lost 3 bases and J lost 6 bases. This CDR3 contains 14 residues. The complete variable domain, with remaining parts taken from reference TRBV11-2 and TRBJ2-1, reads EAGVAQSPRYKIIEKRQSVAFWCNPISGHATLYWYQQILGQGPKLLIQFQNNGVVDDSQLPKDRFSAERLKGVDSTLKIQPAKLEDSAVYLCASSLGLFTNEQFFGPGTRLTVL.

This chain uses TRBV4-1 with TRBJ2-7; possibly TRBD1 for D (6 bases). V lost 5 bases and J 1 base, leaving 15 bases between the germline ends. CDR1 and CDR2 (germline): MGHRA, YSYEKL. The CDR3 runs 15 residues. This CDR3 is CASSFNPGESYEQYF. CDR3 nucleotides: TGCGCCAGCAGCTTTAACCCAGGGGAGTCCTACGAGCAGTACTTC.

The rearrangement joins TRBV7-9 to TRBJ2-7; D unresolved. The CDR3 covers 12 residues. CDR1 and CDR2 (germline): SEHNR, FQNEAQ (reference sequence). The V gene lost 4 bases and the J gene lost 3 bases, with 7 bases spanning the gap. CDR3 bases: TGTGCCAGCAGCTCCTCCCTCTACGAGCAGTACTTC. It codes for CASSSSLYEQYF.

The gene calls are TRBV11-2 and TRBJ2-2; TRBD2 aligns across 8 bases. V shed 8 bases, J shed 3 bases, and the junction held 11 bases outside the gene matches. Per the germline V gene, CDR1 is SGHAT and CDR2 is FQNNGV. CDR3 size: 16 residues. Written as DNA, the CDR3 is TGTGCCAGCTCAAGGGGAGCGGGGGTGTACACCGGGGAGCTGTTTTTT. It is translated as CASSRGAGVYTGELFF.

The chain links TRBV4-2 to TRBJ2-7; 11 nucleotides agree with TRBD2. V was pared by 7 bases and J by 6 bases, with 14 bases of the junction left unmatched. This CDR3 is 16 amino acids long. The V gene's germline CDR1 is LGHNA and CDR2 YNFKEQ. The CDR3 nucleotides are TGTGCCAGCACCCCCTCCCCTAGCGGGGGGTTCTCCGAGCAGTACTTC. This encodes CASTPSPSGGFSEQYF.

This clone was seen only a few times. This chain uses TRBV2 with TRBJ2-3; possible D gene TRBD2, 5 bases. Germline lookup yields CDR1 SNHLY and CDR2 FYNNEI. Trimming took 9 bases from V and 6 from J, leaving 10 bases between them. The CDR3 runs to 11 residues. The CDR3 region has the DNA TGTGCCAGAGGGAGTGTGGATACGCAGTATTTT. It codes for CARGSVDTQYF.

This clone was counted once. The chain carries TRBV9 and TRBJ2-1, with 9 nucleotides matching TRBD2. The CDR3 length is 16 residues. V lost 0 bases, J lost 4 bases, and 5 bases stayed unmatched. Germline assignment: CDR1 SGDLS and CDR2 YYNGEE. Here the CDR3 reads CASSVELAGIYNEQFF. DNA of the CDR3: TGTGCCAGCAGCGTAGAACTAGCGGGTATATACAATGAGCAGTTCTTC.

This clone occurred once. The chain has TRBV4-1 and TRBJ2-5; 11 positions match TRBD2. Looked up from germline, CDR1 is MGHRA and CDR2 is YSYEKL. J gave up 5 bases and V 4 bases, and 15 bases lay outside the gene matches. CDR3 length: 18 residues. CDR3 coding DNA: TGCGCCAGCAGCCCCTTAGCGGGGGGGCGAGAGGCCCGGGAGACCCAGTACTTC. Amino acid sequence: CASSPLAGGREARETQYF.

CDR3 in DNA: TGCGCCAGCAGCTTGGATGCGGGGAACAATGAGCAGTTCTTC. Translating it yields CASSLDAGNNEQFF. The chain couples TRBV5-1 to TRBJ2-1; tentatively, D is TRBD2 (6 bases). Germline CDR1 SGHRS, CDR2 YFSETQ. CDR3 size: 14 residues. V lost 0 bases and J lost 5, with 9 bases in between.

J is TRBJ1-1 and V is TRBV29-1; 12 bases are a match to TRBD1. Germline values: CDR1 SQVTM, CDR2 ANQGSEA. CDR3 length equals 15 residues. After removal of 4 bases from V and 4 bases from J, the junction contained 7 bases not matched to a gene. CDR3: CSVVRGDRGLTEAFF. The CDR3 coding sequence is TGCAGCGTTGTAAGAGGGGACAGGGGGCTCACTGAAGCTTTCTTT.

V and J are TRBV7-9 and TRBJ2-1, with 9 nucleotides matching TRBD2. The CDR3 length is 16 residues. Unmatched junction bases numbered 9, after V lost 1 base and J lost 8 bases. Germline V gives CDR1 SEHNR, CDR2 FQNEAQ (reference sequence). CDR3: CASSLDRGGARHEQFF. DNA of the CDR3: TGTGCCAGCAGCTTAGATCGCGGGGGGGCCCGCCATGAGCAGTTCTTC. Variable domain in full (rest from reference TRBV7-9 and TRBJ2-1): DTGVSQNPRHKITKRGQNVTFRCDPISEHNRLYWYRQTLGQGPEFLTYFQNEAQLEKSRLLSDRFSAERPKGSFSTLEIQRTEQGDSAMYLCASSLDRGGARHEQFFGPGTRLTVL.

This clone was recorded once. For the CDR3, the DNA is TGTGCCAGCAGTAAGACTTATTCCAGCGAGCAGTACTTC. As protein: CASSKTYSSEQYF. J is TRBJ2-7 and V is TRBV7-6, with D unclear. V dropped 6 bases and J dropped 6 bases, with 15 bases sitting between them. CDR1 is SGHVS, CDR2 FNYEAQ, per germline. The CDR3 runs to 13 residues.